This T cell receptor (beta chain) was retrieved from a study of T cells in tumors after PD-1 blockade (dated by TCRdb to between 2019 and 2020). Regarding the study in general: Prior checkpoint blockade, systemic immunosuppressant use, and recent radiotherapy or other anti-cancer therapy within 4 weeks were grounds for patient exclusion. Treatment consisted of either cemiplimab 350 mg every 2 weeks or pembrolizumab 200 mg every 3 weeks. Ongoing daily vismodegib 150 mg was also given to a subset of patients during anti-PD-1 treatment. On average, peripheral blood samples yielded 35,000 to 45,000 unique clonotypes and over 100,000 TCR templates (range roughly 22,000-257,772). Paired single-cell RNA and TCR sequencing was done in the study on site-matched tumors from patients with BCC or SCC, both before and after anti-PD-1 therapy. To compare clonotypes in blood and tumor, bulk TCR sequencing was done on 10 peripheral blood samples taken from roughly five patients. Clinical response was assessed using RECIST version 1.1. Study-wide findings and limitations: Roughly 38% of TCR clonotypes from the tumor were detected in blood, and certain novel exhausted tumor clones were present in blood collected before treatment, which suggests recruitment from the periphery. Where the novel T cell clones came from was not determined, and possible sources could include lymphoid organs or rare unexpanded clones inside the tumor or in the tumor periphery.

The immunoSEQ platform was used to carry out deep TCRbeta sequencing. Regarding the original processing steps: For further analysis, only productive rearrangements were exported from the immunoSEQ Analyzer. T cell phenotypes were assigned to bulk TCRbeta clonotypes by matching to single-cell RNA+TCR-seq clones sharing the same TCRbeta sequence. Clone enrichment in tumor was calculated as tumor frequency divided by PBMC frequency from bulk TCR sequencing. GLIPH was used to group TCRs into specificity groups, clusters of distinct TCRs likely recognizing common antigens via shared CDR3 motifs. Drawn from immuneACCESS, this table holds only the in-frame rearrangements with V and J called that TCRdb kept. Clones are partly lost; checked studies trace under half to an unresolved V gene and leave the rest unexplained. V, J and clone size derive from that table, while D and trimming were established from the DNA sequence. The sample includes 50,000 or so clones, with 79% observed a single time. Jointly, the top ten make up approximately 15% of the sample.

Comments on this clone: What antigen it recognizes has not been identified. Base qualities are not recorded, but no much larger clone differs from it by a single base.

The CDR3 sequence holds 13 residues, the cysteine and phenylalanine included. The read is trimmed to its CDR3 DNA, 39 bases read in frame from base 1. V is shortened by 8 bases, J by 1 base, and the region joining them spans 11 bases. Via the germline V gene, CDR1 is MNHEY and CDR2 SVGAGI. The sample's time point, from its label and the paper: before anti-PD-1 therapy. For bulk TCRbeta sequencing, genomic DNA was extracted from tumor biopsies or peripheral blood, and input amounts ranged from roughly 550 ng to 6,004 ng. Histologically proven advanced or metastatic basal or squamous cell carcinoma was present in all patients, all of whom were poor candidates for surgical resection. The basal cell carcinoma cohort comprised around eleven patients, of whom roughly eight had bulk tumor TCR sequencing.

The rearrangement joined TRBV6-5 to TRBJ1-1; the D gene cannot be resolved reliably. The clonotype originates from a human donor with basal cell carcinoma. Sequencing was performed on PBMCs, taken before anti-PD-1 treatment. The sequence in DNA is TGTGCCAGCCTCAGGAGGCCGAACACTGAAGCTTTCTTT. Its protein product is CASLRRPNTEAFF.